This is a list of T cell receptor beta chains from one sample in a study of blood T cell repertoires in COVID-19. The table came from immunoSEQ multiplex PCR; TCRdb's copy has only in-frame clones and leaves some out. The repertoire holds roughly 150,000 clones, 88% seen once, with over 2% in the top ten. The material sequenced was peripheral blood. The source is a man aged 50-60 years who had recovered from COVID-19. Both conserved end residues are part of each CDR3. A D gene is named only where the DNA matches it firmly. The size of a clone is reported for some rows only, either as once, few or many, or as a class for expanded clones.

TRBJ1-2,NA,NA,TRBV7-2,CASSLAQGRSNYGYTF,TGTGCCAGCAGCTTAGCGCAGGGGCGATCTAACTATGGCTACACCTTC
TRBJ2-7,NA,once,TRBV30,CAWSVHEDSYEQYF,TGTGCCTGGAGTGTACATGAAGACTCCTACGAGCAGTACTTC
TRBJ1-1,TRBD1,NA,TRBV7-2,CASSFDRGRTEAFF,TGTGCCAGCAGCTTCGACAGGGGAAGGACTGAAGCTTTCTTT
TRBJ1-2,NA,once,TRBV7-6,CASSLTSGAEGYTF,TGTGCCAGCAGCCTTACTTCAGGGGCTGAGGGCTACACCTTC
TRBJ2-7,NA,NA,TRBV4-3,CASRQTVDSLSHEQYF,TGCGCCAGCAGGCAAACCGTAGACAGCCTGAGCCACGAGCAGTACTTC
TRBJ2-3,NA,once,TRBV18,CASSPPGISDTQYF,TGTGCCAGCTCACCACCCGGGATCAGTGATACGCAGTATTTT
TRBJ1-5,NA,NA,TRBV19,CASSAYRQPYSNQPQHF,TGTGCCAGTAGTGCGTACAGACAGCCATATAGCAATCAGCCCCAGCATTTT
TRBJ2-7,NA,few,TRBV6-2/TRBV6-3,CASSYLGREGDEQYF,TGTGCCAGCAGTTACCTGGGGCGGGAAGGCGACGAGCAGTACTTC
TRBJ1-5,NA,NA,TRBV24-1,CATSEPDSYQPQHF,TGTGCCACCAGTGAACCAGACAGTTATCAGCCCCAGCATTTT
TRBJ2-1,NA,NA,TRBV5-1,CASSLVQGEGNEQFF,TGCGCCAGCAGCTTGGTACAGGGGGAGGGCAATGAGCAGTTCTTC
TRBJ2-7,NA,NA,TRBV6-2/TRBV6-3,CASSYGGASYEQYF,TGTGCCAGCAGTTACGGGGGGGCCTCCTACGAGCAGTACTTC
TRBJ1-1,NA,NA,TRBV5-4,CASSLAQALNTEAFF,TGTGCCAGCAGCTTGGCCCAGGCCTTGAACACTGAAGCTTTCTTT
TRBJ2-7,NA,NA,TRBV27,CASKTISYEQYF,TGTGCCAGCAAGACTATTTCCTACGAGCAGTACTTC
TRBJ1-2,NA,NA,TRBV7-9,CASEPPGRRANYGYTF,TGTGCCAGCGAGCCCCCCGGGAGGAGAGCCAACTATGGCTACACCTTC
TRBJ2-5,TRBD2,NA,TRBV5-1,CASSPPSGAAGETQYF,TGCGCCAGCAGCCCCCCTAGCGGGGCTGCAGGAGAGACCCAGTACTTC
TRBJ1-5,TRBD1,NA,TRBV7-9,CASSWEGTVNQPQHF,TGTGCCAGCAGCTGGGAAGGGACAGTTAATCAGCCCCAGCATTTT
TRBJ2-7,TRBD2,NA,TRBV4-2,CASSQEPGLADYEQYF,TGTGCCAGCAGCCAAGAACCCGGACTAGCGGACTACGAGCAGTACTTC